Listed here is a single TCR beta chain. What it binds is not known. This entry is derived from a study of human T cells and chemical hapten exposure. Turning to the study itself: Enrolled patients were predominantly female and had alopecia areata, totalis or universalis.

Whole-study findings and limits: There was no change with DPC sensitization in TCRs above 1 in 1000 frequency.

Indicated time point: pre-sensitization, week 0. Treatment indicated: therapeutic diphenylcyclopropenone sensitization with weekly scalp DPC. Germline assignment: CDR1 DFQATT and CDR2 SNEGSKA (reference sequence). The CDR3 extends over 14 amino acids. The V gene end was trimmed by 6 bases and the J gene end by 1 base; junction bases not matched to a gene: 8. TCRdb processed the RACE reads anew with MiXCR; each CDR3 protein has one entry. The sample has about 98,000 distinct CDR3 sequences, 10% to 12% seen once. Sequenced material: whole blood, taken in connection with sensitization to the hapten diphenylcyclopropenone (DPC). J is TRBJ2-5 and V is TRBV20-1; 7 nucleotides match TRBD1. The sequence was obtained from a woman aged 60-75 years with alopecia areata. Some clones in this sample may be carry-over from other donors' samples. In DNA form, the CDR3 reads TGCAGTGCGACGGACAGGATATTCCAAGAGACCCAGTACTTC. Amino acid sequence: CSATDRIFQETQYF.